This is a list of T cell receptor beta chains from one sample in a study of blood T cell repertoires in COVID-19. Profiling relied on immunoSEQ multiplex PCR, and the TCRdb table lists in-frame clones only, not all of them. The data show around 120,000 clones, roughly 90% seen once. Sequencing used peripheral blood. All receptors derive from an older woman with COVID-19, enrolled during active disease. The CDR3 runs from the conserved cysteine through the conserved F or W. The D gene is left open where the match is weak. Rows may omit the clone size; those that give it use once, few, many or a size class.

D gene	clone size	V gene	J gene	CDR3 DNA	CDR3 protein
TRBD1	.	TRBV10-3	TRBJ2-6	TGTGCCATCAGAAGGACAGGGGGACCTCTCTCTGGGGCCAACGTCCTGACTTTC	CAIRRTGGPLSGANVLTF
TRBD1	.	TRBV7-3	TRBJ2-2	TGTGCCAGCAGCTACCAGGGGGCAGGGAACACCGGGGAGCTGTTTTTT	CASSYQGAGNTGELFF
TRBD1	once	TRBV27	TRBJ1-2	TGTGCCAGCAGCCGACCGAACAGGGGCGGCTACACCTTC	CASSRPNRGGYTF
.	many	TRBV4-1	TRBJ2-1	TGCGCCAGCGGGGCGGGGGCCAAGTGGAATGAGCAGTTCTTC	CASGAGAKWNEQFF
.	once	TRBV20-1	TRBJ1-4	TGCAGTGCACCCCTCGGAAAACTGTTTTTT	CSAPLGKLFF
.	.	TRBV9	TRBJ2-3	TGTGCCAGCAGCGTAGAAGTGGGAGAGACGCAGTATTTT	CASSVEVGETQYF
.	.	TRBV12-5	TRBJ1-1	TGTGCTAGTGGTTTGAGCAGGGGCAGTGTGTGGACTGAAGCTTTCTTT	CASGLSRGSVWTEAFF
.	.	TRBV5-1	TRBJ1-5	TGCGCCAGCAGCCCGGCGGGGGGCTCCGGTCAGCCCCAGCATTTT	CASSPAGGSGQPQHF
TRBD1	.	TRBV7-9	TRBJ1-5	TGTGCCAGCAGCTTACAGGGGGCTGAGCAGCCCCAGCATTTT	CASSLQGAEQPQHF
.	.	TRBV30	TRBJ1-3	TGTGCCTGGAGTGTACTCAGGGGCGGTGGAAACACCATATATTTT	CAWSVLRGGGNTIYF
.	.	TRBV5-4	TRBJ2-7	TGTGCCAGCAGCTTGTCCGGGGTCGAGCAGTACTTC	CASSLSGVEQYF